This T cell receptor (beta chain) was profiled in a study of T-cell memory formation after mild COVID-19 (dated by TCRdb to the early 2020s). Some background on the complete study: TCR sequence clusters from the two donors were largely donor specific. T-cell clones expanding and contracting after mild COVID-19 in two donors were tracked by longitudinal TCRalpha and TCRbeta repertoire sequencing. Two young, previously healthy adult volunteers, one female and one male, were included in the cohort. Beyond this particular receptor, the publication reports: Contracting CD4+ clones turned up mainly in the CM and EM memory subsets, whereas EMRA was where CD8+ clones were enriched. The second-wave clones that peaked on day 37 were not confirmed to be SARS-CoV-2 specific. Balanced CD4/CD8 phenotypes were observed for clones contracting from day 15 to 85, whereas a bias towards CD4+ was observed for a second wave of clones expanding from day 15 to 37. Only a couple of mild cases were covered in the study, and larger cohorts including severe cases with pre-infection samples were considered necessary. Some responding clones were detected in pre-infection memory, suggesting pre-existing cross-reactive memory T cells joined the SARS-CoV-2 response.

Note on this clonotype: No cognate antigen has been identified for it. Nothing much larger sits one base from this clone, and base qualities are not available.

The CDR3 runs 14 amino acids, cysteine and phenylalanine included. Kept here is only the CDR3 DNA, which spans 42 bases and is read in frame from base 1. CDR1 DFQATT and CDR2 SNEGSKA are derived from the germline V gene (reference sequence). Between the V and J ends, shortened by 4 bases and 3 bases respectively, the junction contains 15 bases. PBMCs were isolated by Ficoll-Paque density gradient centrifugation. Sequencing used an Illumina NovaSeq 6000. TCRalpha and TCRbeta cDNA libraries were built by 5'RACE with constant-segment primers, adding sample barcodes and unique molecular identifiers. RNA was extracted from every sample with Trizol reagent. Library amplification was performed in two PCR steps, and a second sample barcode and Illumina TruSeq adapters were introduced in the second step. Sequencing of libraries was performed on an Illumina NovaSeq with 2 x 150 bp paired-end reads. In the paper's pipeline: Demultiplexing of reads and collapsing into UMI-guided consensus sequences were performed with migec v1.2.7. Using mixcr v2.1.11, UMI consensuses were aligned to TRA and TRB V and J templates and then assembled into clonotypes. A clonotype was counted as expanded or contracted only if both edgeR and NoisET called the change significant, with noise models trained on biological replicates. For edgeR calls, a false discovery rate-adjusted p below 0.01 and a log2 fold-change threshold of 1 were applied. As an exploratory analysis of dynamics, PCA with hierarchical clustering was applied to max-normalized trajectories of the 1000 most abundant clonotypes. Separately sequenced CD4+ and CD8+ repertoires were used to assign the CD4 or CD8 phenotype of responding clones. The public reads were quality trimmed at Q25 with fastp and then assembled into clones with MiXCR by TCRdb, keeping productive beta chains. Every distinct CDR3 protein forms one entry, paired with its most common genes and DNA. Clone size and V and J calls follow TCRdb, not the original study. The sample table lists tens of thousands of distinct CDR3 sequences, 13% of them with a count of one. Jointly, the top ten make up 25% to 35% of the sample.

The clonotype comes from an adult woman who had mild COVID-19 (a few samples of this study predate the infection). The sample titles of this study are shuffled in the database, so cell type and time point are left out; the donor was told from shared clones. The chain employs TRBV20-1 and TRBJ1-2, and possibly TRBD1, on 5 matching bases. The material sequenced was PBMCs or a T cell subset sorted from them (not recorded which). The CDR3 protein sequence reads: CSAIPGREDYGYTF. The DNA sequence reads TGCAGTGCTATTCCTGGCAGGGAGGACTATGGCTACACCTTC.